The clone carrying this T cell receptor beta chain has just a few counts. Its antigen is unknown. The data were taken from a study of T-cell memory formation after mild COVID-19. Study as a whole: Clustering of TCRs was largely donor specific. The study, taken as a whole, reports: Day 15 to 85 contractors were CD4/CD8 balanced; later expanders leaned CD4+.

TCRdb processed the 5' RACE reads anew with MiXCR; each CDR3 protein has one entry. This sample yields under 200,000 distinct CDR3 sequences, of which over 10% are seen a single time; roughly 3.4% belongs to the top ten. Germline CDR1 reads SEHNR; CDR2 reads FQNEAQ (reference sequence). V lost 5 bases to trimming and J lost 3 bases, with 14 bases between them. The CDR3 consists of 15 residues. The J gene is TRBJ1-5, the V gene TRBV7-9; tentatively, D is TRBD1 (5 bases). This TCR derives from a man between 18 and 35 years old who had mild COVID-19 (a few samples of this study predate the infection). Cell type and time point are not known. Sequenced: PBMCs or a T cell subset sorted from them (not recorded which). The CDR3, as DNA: TGTGCCAGCAGCCCTGAAGCAGGGATCAATCAGCCCCAGCATTTT. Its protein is CASSPEAGINQPQHF. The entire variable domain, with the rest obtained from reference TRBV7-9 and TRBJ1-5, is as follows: DTGVSQNPRHKITKRGQNVTFRCDPISEHNRLYWYRQTLGQGPEFLTYFQNEAQLEKSRLLSDRFSAERPKGSFSTLEIQRTEQGDSAMYLCASSPEAGINQPQHFGDGTRLSIL.